Following are 30 T cell receptor beta chains from one sample sequenced in a study of T cells after yellow fever vaccination. One entry per CDR3 protein results from TCRdb running MiXCR on the 5' RACE reads. Among some 560,000 distinct CDR3 sequences listed, over 15% were seen once. The sample consisted of PBMCs, taken 15 days after the yellow fever booster vaccination. These receptors all stem from a young man who received the YFV17D yellow fever vaccine.

Written as DNA, the CDR3 is TGTGCCAGCAGGGGGACTAGGAACACAGATACGCAGTATTTT. Amino acid sequence: CASRGTRNTDTQYF. V usage is TRBV5-4 and J usage is TRBJ2-3; 8 bases line up with TRBD2. V shed 5 bases, J shed 2 bases, and the junction held 4 bases outside the gene matches. Per the germline V gene, CDR1 is SGHNT and CDR2 is YYREEE (reference sequence). This CDR3 comprises 14 residues. The variable domain in full, with the rest retrieved from reference TRBV5-4 and TRBJ2-3, is ETGVTQSPTHLIKTRGQQVTLRCSSQSGHNTVSWYQQALGQGPQFIFQYYREEENGRGNFPPRFSGLQFPNYSSELNVNALELDDSALYLCASRGTRNTDTQYFGPGTRLTVL.

The rearrangement links TRBV19 to TRBJ2-1, with a tentative D call TRBD1 (5 bases). V lost 5 bases and J 2 bases, leaving 13 bases between the germline ends. This CDR3 spans 15 amino acids. Germline V gives CDR1 LNHDA, CDR2 SQIVND (reference sequence). The chain's CDR3 is CASSSGAMAYNEQFF. The CDR3 DNA is TGTGCCAGTAGTTCTGGGGCCATGGCCTACAATGAGCAGTTCTTC.

V gene TRBV20-1 combines with J gene TRBJ2-1; 8 nucleotides agree with TRBD2. V shed 7 bases and J 3 bases; nucleotides not matched to a gene: 8. This CDR3 has 14 residues. From germline, CDR1 is DFQATT and CDR2 SNEGSKA (reference sequence). This chain's CDR3 is CSVPGLGLYNEQFF. The CDR3 nucleotides read TGCAGTGTCCCGGGACTAGGGCTCTACAATGAGCAGTTCTTC.

There are a few counts of this clonotype. J is TRBJ2-3 and V is TRBV24-1; D is perhaps TRBD2 (5 bases). V was shortened by 4 bases and J by 2 bases, with 15 bases between the two germline ends. The CDR3 is 16 residues long. CDR1 and CDR2 (germline): KGHDR, SFDVKD. CDR3 nucleotide sequence: TGTGCCACCAGTGACCCCCGAGGGCCTTACACAGATACGCAGTATTTT. Protein product: CATSDPRGPYTDTQYF.

This clonotype was detected a few times. This rearrangement joins TRBV5-1 to TRBJ2-3; D uncertain. Germline-derived CDR1 and CDR2 are SGHRS and YFSETQ. The CDR3 is 14 residues long. With 0 bases removed from V and 4 bases from J, the gap between germline ends came to 9 bases. CDR3 residues: CASSLGQAADTQYF. Written as DNA, the CDR3 is TGCGCCAGCAGCTTGGGTCAGGCCGCAGATACGCAGTATTTT. Full variable domain (remainder filled in from reference TRBV5-1 and TRBJ2-3): KAGVTQTPRYLIKTRGQQVTLSCSPISGHRSVSWYQQTPGQGLQFLFEYFSETQRNKGNFPGRFSGRQFSNSRSEMNVSTLELGDSALYLCASSLGQAADTQYFGPGTRLTVL.

The rearrangement joins TRBV20-1 to TRBJ1-1, with D hard to call. The V and J ends lost 6 bases and 1 base respectively, with 9 bases between them. The germline gives CDR1 DFQATT, CDR2 SNEGSKA (reference sequence). CDR3 length equals 12 residues. The CDR3 loop is CSAVSGNTEAFF. The CDR3 DNA reads as TGCAGTGCGGTCTCGGGGAACACTGAAGCTTTCTTT.

V usage is TRBV7-9 and J usage is TRBJ2-7; D unclear. CDR1 SEHNR and CDR2 FQNEAQ come from the germline V gene (reference sequence). The length of the CDR3 is 14 residues. V was cut by 3 bases and J by 3 bases, with 12 bases left in between. CDR3 sequence reads: CASSFNVKLYEQYF. CDR3 DNA: TGTGCCAGCAGCTTTAACGTGAAGCTCTACGAGCAGTACTTC.

This clonotype showed up just a few times. This chain links TRBV12-3 or TRBV12-4 with TRBJ2-1; no clear D gene. The CDR3 runs to 13 residues. V lost 5 bases, J lost 6 bases, and 11 bases lay in between. CDR3 residues: CASSTGPGNEQFF. The CDR3 coding sequence is TGTGCCAGCAGTACCGGGCCGGGCAATGAGCAGTTCTTC.

V is TRBV5-1 and J is TRBJ2-3; the D gene could be TRBD1 or TRBD2 (5 bases each). The CDR3 has 15 residues. Germline values: CDR1 SGHRS, CDR2 YFSETQ. The germline V and J ends were trimmed by 2 bases and 5 bases, with 15 bases remaining between them. CDR3 loop: CASSFSTQAGDTQYF. The CDR3 nucleotides read TGCGCCAGCAGCTTCTCGACACAGGCGGGAGATACGCAGTATTTT.

The V call is TRBV7-8, the J call TRBJ2-1; 7 bases map to TRBD2. Trimming cost V 1 base and J 6 bases; bases outside gene matches: 3. The germline V gene encodes CDR1 SGHVS and CDR2 FQNEAQ. CDR3 size: 14 residues. The CDR3 spells CASSLVTSVNEQFF. DNA of the CDR3: TGTGCCAGCAGCTTAGTAACTAGCGTCAATGAGCAGTTCTTC.

Only a few counts were recorded for this clonotype. This chain joins TRBV19 and TRBJ2-7; TRBD1 aligns across 7 bases. Germline lookup yields CDR1 LNHDA and CDR2 SQIVND (reference sequence). With 7 bases clipped from V and 3 bases from J, the junction kept 12 bases outside the gene matches. The CDR3 is 15 amino acids. CDR3 nucleotides: TGTGCCAGTACGAGTCGTTTAGGGGGCTACTACGAGCAGTACTTC. Translating it yields CASTSRLGGYYEQYF.

The chain has TRBV6-2 or TRBV6-3 and TRBJ2-5, with no clear D. Germline assignment: CDR1 MNHEY and CDR2 SVGEGT. The CDR3 runs 13 residues. The germline V and J ends were trimmed by 4 bases and 7 bases, with 13 bases remaining between them. CDR3 DNA sequence: TGTGCCAGCAGTTTCAGAGATCTGGGGACCCAGTACTTC. Amino acids: CASSFRDLGTQYF.

The V call is TRBV20-1, the J call TRBJ2-1; unclear D gene. Germline V CDR1 and CDR2: DFQATT, SNEGSKA (reference sequence). Trimming removed 4 bases at V and 7 bases at J, with 20 bases between. The CDR3 consists of 15 residues. The CDR3 is CSATTKDHQGNEQFF. In DNA, the CDR3 is TGCAGTGCTACCACAAAGGACCACCAAGGGAATGAGCAGTTCTTC.

V usage is TRBV7-2 and J usage is TRBJ2-1, with 9 bases fitting TRBD2. The CDR3 contains 15 residues. The trim removed 4 bases at V and 8 bases at J, leaving 9 bases unmatched. The germline V gene has CDR1 SGHTA and CDR2 FQGNSA. The CDR3: CASSWKAGGRDEQFF. The CDR3 nucleotides read TGTGCCAGCAGCTGGAAGGCGGGAGGGCGCGATGAGCAGTTCTTC.

The chain is built from TRBV20-1 and TRBJ2-1; 12 positions match TRBD2. This CDR3 comprises 15 residues. Germline values: CDR1 DFQATT, CDR2 SNEGSKA (reference sequence). With 3 bases clipped from V and 7 bases from J, the junction kept 7 bases outside the gene matches. The CDR3 region has the DNA TGCAGTGCTAGGGAGCGGACTAGCGGGACTAATGAGCAGTTCTTC. Residues: CSARERTSGTNEQFF.

The DNA for the CDR3 is TGTGCCAGCAGTTACCTCTCCGGGCTACACCTGGTTGATGAGCAGTTCTTC. Amino acid sequence: CASSYLSGLHLVDEQFF. The chain combines TRBV6-5 with TRBJ2-1; D unresolved. The CDR3 covers 17 residues. The ends were cut back, 2 bases at V and 8 bases at J, with 22 bases in the middle. The germline CDR1 and CDR2 sequences are MNHEY and SVGAGI.

The chain combines TRBV10-3 with TRBJ2-1; D ambiguous. The CDR3 has 12 amino acids. V shed 4 bases and J shed 6 bases, with 7 bases lying between them. CDR1 and CDR2 (germline): ENHRY, SYGVKD. CDR3 DNA: TGTGCCATCAGTGCCCCATCCAATGAGCAGTTCTTC. As protein: CAISAPSNEQFF.

The V call is TRBV20-1, the J call TRBJ2-7; 9 bases line up with TRBD1. This CDR3 is 14 amino acids long. With V trimmed by 5 bases and J by 0 bases, 5 bases remained unmatched. CDR1 is DFQATT and CDR2 is SNEGSKA in the germline V gene (reference sequence). The CDR3 sequence: CSAPGTGSSYEQYF. The DNA of the CDR3 is TGCAGTGCTCCCGGGACAGGGAGCTCCTACGAGCAGTACTTC.

The sample holds a few counts of this clonotype. J is TRBJ1-4 and V is TRBV2; 8 positions agree with TRBD1. The J segment lost 8 bases and the V segment lost 6 bases, leaving 5 bases of the junction unmatched. In germline, CDR1 is SNHLY, CDR2 FYNNEI. This CDR3 spans 13 amino acids. The CDR3 protein is CASRRQGPEKLFF. CDR3 nucleotide sequence: TGTGCCAGCAGGCGACAGGGGCCCGAAAAACTGTTTTTT.

This rearrangement joins TRBV29-1 to TRBJ2-7; D might be TRBD1 or TRBD2, each matching 5 bases. Trimming took off 2 bases at V and 4 bases at J, with 12 bases between the two ends. Germline V gene sequence: CDR1 SQVTM, CDR2 ANQGSEA. The CDR3 is 13 residues long. The CDR3 sequence is CSVELGDGYEQYF. CDR3 nucleotide sequence: TGCAGCGTTGAACTGGGGGATGGGTACGAGCAGTACTTC.

This clonotype was seen a few times. The J gene is TRBJ2-2, the V gene TRBV18; D unresolved. From germline, CDR1 is KGHSH and CDR2 LQKENI. The CDR3 loop spans 14 amino acids. The V end was cut by 3 bases, the J end by 4 bases, with 9 bases between. Written as DNA, the CDR3 is TGTGCCAGCTCACCGAACTGGGGCACCGGGGAGCTGTTTTTT. Its protein is CASSPNWGTGELFF.

The rearrangement uses TRBV12-5 and TRBJ2-7, with D possibly being TRBD1 or TRBD2 (6 bases each). V was shortened by 6 bases and J by 2 bases, with 14 bases between the two germline ends. The CDR3 runs 14 residues. The germline V gene encodes CDR1 LGHNT and CDR2 FRNRAP. CDR3 region: CASGEGQRAYEQYF. The CDR3 DNA sequence: TGTGCTAGTGGGGAGGGACAAAGAGCCTACGAGCAGTACTTC.

This clonotype was picked up a small number of times. This chain connects TRBV7-2 to TRBJ2-3; 13 bases fit TRBD2. With V trimmed by 5 bases and J by 6 bases, 11 bases remained unmatched. The CDR3 runs 17 residues. Germline V CDR1 and CDR2: SGHTA, FQGNSA. The CDR3 is CASSLAPGLAGSDTQYF. The CDR3 coding sequence is TGTGCCAGCAGCCTGGCTCCGGGACTAGCGGGATCTGATACGCAGTATTTT.

This clonotype turned up a few times. This chain uses TRBV5-1 with TRBJ1-1; no reliable D call. This CDR3 comprises 13 residues. Germline values: CDR1 SGHRS, CDR2 YFSETQ. Trimming took off 0 bases at V and 10 bases at J, with 13 bases between the two ends. In nucleotides, the CDR3 is TGCGCCAGCAGCTTGGGCGCAGGAGCTCCAGCTTTCTTT. Encoded protein: CASSLGAGAPAFF.

The J gene is TRBJ1-2, the V gene TRBV5-4; D gene uncertain. The CDR3 runs 14 residues. Germline V gives CDR1 SGHNT, CDR2 YYREEE (reference sequence). With 0 bases removed from V and 3 bases from J, the gap between germline ends came to 9 bases. CDR3 nucleotides: TGTGCCAGCAGCTTGGGCAGCACTGACTATGGCTACACCTTC. Its translation is CASSLGSTDYGYTF.

This clonotype showed up just a few times. CDR3 nucleotides: TGCGCCAGCAGCAATAGCGGAGCGGGGGAAGAGACCCAGTACTTC. As protein: CASSNSGAGEETQYF. This chain links TRBV5-1 with TRBJ2-5; 8 bases are shared with TRBD2. The germline gives CDR1 SGHRS, CDR2 YFSETQ. This CDR3 region has 15 residues. V shed 4 bases, J shed 3 bases, and the junction held 8 bases outside the gene matches.

This clonotype has a handful of counts. The chain has TRBV9 and TRBJ1-2; a weak D match, TRBD1 (6 bases). The V end was cut by 6 bases, the J end by 7 bases, with 10 bases between. The CDR3 loop spans 11 amino acids. Germline CDR1 reads SGDLS; CDR2 reads YYNGEE. DNA of the CDR3: TGTGCCAGCACGGGGGACACTGGCTACACCTTC. Translation: CASTGDTGYTF.

The chain has TRBV5-1 and TRBJ1-4; 10 bases are a match to TRBD1. The CDR3 contains 14 residues. CDR1 is SGHRS and CDR2 is YFSETQ in the germline V gene. Losses at the gene ends were 4 bases for V and 10 bases for J; bases not matched to a gene: 7. The CDR3 region has the DNA TGCGCCAGCAGCACCGGGACAGGGGATGGAAAACTGTTTTTT. Its translation: CASSTGTGDGKLFF.

This clonotype was observed a few times. The chain employs TRBV5-1 and TRBJ2-5; D is unresolved. The germline V gene has CDR1 SGHRS and CDR2 YFSETQ. The V and J ends lost 1 base and 5 bases respectively, with 9 bases between them. This CDR3 is built from 13 residues. DNA of the CDR3: TGCGCCAGCAGCTTGAGATCTGAGGAGACCCAGTACTTC. It codes for CASSLRSEETQYF.

This clonotype was found a few times. The chain uses TRBV10-3 and TRBJ2-7, with TRBD2 identical over 9 bases. Germline V gene lookup returns CDR1 ENHRY and CDR2 SYGVKD. The V segment lost 4 bases and the J segment 1 base; nucleotides outside the gene matches: 5. The CDR3 consists of 15 residues. CDR3 sequence (DNA): TGTGCCATCAGTGTGGGTAGCGGGAGTTCCTACGAGCAGTACTTC. Translated, it gives CAISVGSGSSYEQYF.